The 24 T cell receptor beta chains presented below share a single source sample, sequenced in a study of CD8 T cells in ankylosing spondylitis. No antigens are known for them. Study observations and caveats: In ankylosing spondylitis blood, a motif of roughly 8 highly homologous TCR beta variants appeared characteristic.

TCRdb ran MiXCR on the 5' RACE reads and lists one entry per CDR3 protein. The sample lists hundreds of thousands of distinct CDR3 sequences; about an eighth were seen once. Sequences were obtained from blood, either unsorted or a sorted T cell fraction (not recorded which). These receptor sequences come from a male donor with ankylosing spondylitis.

The chain is built from TRBV27 and TRBJ2-1; 7 bases map to TRBD2. This CDR3 is built from 15 residues. Germline V CDR1 and CDR2: MNHEY, SMNVEV (reference sequence). V lost 6 bases and J lost 5; bases outside the gene matches: 10. The CDR3 loop reads CASSNYRREHNEQFF. The CDR3 DNA sequence: TGTGCCAGCAGCAATTATCGGCGGGAGCACAATGAGCAGTTCTTC.

A few counts support this clonotype. This chain uses TRBV20-1 with TRBJ2-7, with 9 bases lining up with TRBD2. The CDR3 is made up of 12 amino acids. The J segment lost 6 bases and the V segment lost 6 bases, leaving 6 bases of the junction unmatched. Germline V gene sequence: CDR1 DFQATT, CDR2 SNEGSKA (reference sequence). The CDR3 region is CSAVSGSVEQYF. As DNA, the CDR3 is TGCAGTGCAGTTAGCGGGAGCGTCGAGCAGTACTTC.

The V call is TRBV2, the J call TRBJ1-1; D perhaps matches TRBD1 (5 bases). Germline V gene sequence: CDR1 SNHLY, CDR2 FYNNEI. The CDR3 extends over 15 amino acids. V was trimmed by 0 bases and J by 1 base, leaving 9 bases between them. CDR3 DNA: TGTGCCAGCAGTGAAGCGCCAGGACAGAACACTGAAGCTTTCTTT. It is translated as CASSEAPGQNTEAFF.

There are a few counts of this clonotype. The rearrangement joins TRBV9 to TRBJ2-1, with D possibly being TRBD2 (5 bases). This CDR3 has 17 amino acids. Germline V lookup: CDR1 SGDLS, CDR2 YYNGEE. Between the trimmed V and J ends, which lost 5 bases and 0 bases, there was a span of 18 bases. CDR3 region: CASRNSERESSYNEQFF. For the CDR3, the DNA is TGTGCCAGCAGAAACTCGGAGAGGGAGAGCTCCTACAATGAGCAGTTCTTC.

The chain links TRBV5-5 to TRBJ2-7, with a possible D match to TRBD2 (6 bases). V dropped 7 bases and J dropped 5 bases, with 19 bases sitting between them. The CDR3 loop spans 14 amino acids. Germline loops: CDR1 SGHKS, CDR2 YYEKEE (reference sequence). This CDR3 reads CASYPGSLGNEQYF. DNA for the CDR3: TGTGCCAGCTATCCCGGGAGCTTAGGGAACGAGCAGTACTTC. Based on the CDR3 plus reference TRBV5-5 and TRBJ2-7, the full variable domain is DAGVTQSPTHLIKTRGQQVTLRCSPISGHKSVSWYQQVLGQGPQFIFQYYEKEERGRGNFPDRFSARQFPNYSSELNVNALLLGDSALYLCASYPGSLGNEQYFGPGTRLTVT.

This clonotype was seen more than once but under ten times. The chain links TRBV10-3 to TRBJ2-5; D might be TRBD1 (6 bases). Trimming cost V 10 bases and J 1 base, with 19 bases left between them. This CDR3 contains 15 residues. From germline, CDR1 is ENHRY and CDR2 SYGVKD. The CDR3 loop reads CATLQGASVQETQYF. The CDR3 region has the DNA TGTGCCACTTTACAGGGAGCCTCCGTCCAAGAGACCCAGTACTTC.

The genes are TRBV6-5 and TRBJ2-7; tentative D call: TRBD1 (5 bases). Per the germline V gene, CDR1 is MNHEY and CDR2 is SVGAGI. V lost 0 bases to trimming and J lost 0 bases, with 12 bases between them. The CDR3 covers 16 residues. The CDR3 nucleotides are TGTGCCAGCAGTTACTCGAAGGACACTAACTCCTACGAGCAGTACGTC. Its translation: CASSYSKDTNSYEQYV.

This clonotype was picked up a small number of times. This sequence joins TRBV24-1 and TRBJ2-5; no firm D call. CDR1 KGHDR and CDR2 SFDVKD come from the germline V gene. V dropped 4 bases and J dropped 6 bases, with 14 bases sitting between them. This CDR3 has 14 amino acids. CDR3 sequence: CATSESGSVKTQYF. The CDR3 DNA sequence: TGTGCCACCAGTGAGAGTGGGTCAGTGAAGACCCAGTACTTC.

This clonotype showed up just a few times. The chain employs TRBV28 and TRBJ1-6, with D perhaps TRBD1 (6 bases). This CDR3 is built from 16 residues. Germline CDR1 reads MDHEN; CDR2 reads SYDVKM. Trimming shortened V by 7 bases and J by 4 bases, and 17 bases separated the two germline ends. The CDR3 loop reads CASTGALRGYNSPLHF. CDR3 nucleotide sequence: TGTGCCAGCACGGGTGCTCTCAGGGGATATAATTCACCCCTCCACTTT.

This clonotype was seen many times. The chain uses TRBV7-2 and TRBJ1-2, with D possibly TRBD1 on 6 matching bases. Germline V gene lookup returns CDR1 SGHTA and CDR2 FQGNSA. CDR3 length equals 12 residues. V was cut by 4 bases and J by 8 bases, with 11 bases left in between. CDR3 DNA sequence: TGTGCCAGCAGCTGGGACACCGAAGGCTACACCTTC. Amino acid sequence: CASSWDTEGYTF.

The chain combines TRBV2 with TRBJ2-3; unclear D gene. Trimming left V 3 bases short and J 3 bases short, with 10 bases between. The CDR3 totals 14 residues. Germline assignment: CDR1 SNHLY and CDR2 FYNNEI. The CDR3 nucleotides are TGTGCCAGCAGTGAGGTAGAGTCTACAGATACGCAGTATTTT. This encodes CASSEVESTDTQYF.

A note on this clonotype: A read error may be the cause here, since a much bigger clone is one base away. The rearrangement links TRBV7-9 to TRBJ2-1; tentatively, D is TRBD1 (5 bases). The CDR3 loop spans 13 amino acids. Germline V CDR1 and CDR2: SEHNR, FQNEAQ (reference sequence). CDR3 residues: CASSFPGYNEQIF. CDR3 in DNA: TGTGCCAGCAGCTTTCCAGGGTACAATGAGCAGATCTTC.

In its sample, this clonotype was seen a few times. The V call is TRBV5-5, the J call TRBJ2-5, with 7 bases fitting TRBD2. Trimming took 6 bases from V and 7 from J; bases not matched to a gene: 12. This CDR3 is 14 amino acids long. Germline-derived CDR1 and CDR2 are SGHKS and YYEKEE (reference sequence). The CDR3 bases are TGTGCCAGCAACCTGGAGACTAGCAGACGGACCCAGTACTTC. It codes for CASNLETSRRTQYF. The full variable domain, in which reference TRBV5-5 and TRBJ2-5 provide the parts outside the CDR3, is DAGVTQSPTHLIKTRGQQVTLRCSPISGHKSVSWYQQVLGQGPQFIFQYYEKEERGRGNFPDRFSARQFPNYSSELNVNALLLGDSALYLCASNLETSRRTQYFGPGTRLLVL.

This clonotype has more than one count but fewer than ten. V usage is TRBV24-1 and J usage is TRBJ2-4; D ambiguous. Trimming pared 2 bases from V and 4 bases from J, leaving 5 bases between. Germline V gives CDR1 KGHDR, CDR2 SFDVKD. This CDR3 is 13 amino acids long. The DNA of the CDR3 is TGTGCCACCAGTGATTCCGGAAAAAACATTCAGTACTTC. This translates into CATSDSGKNIQYF.

In this sample, this clonotype turned up a few times. This sequence joins TRBV5-1 and TRBJ2-3; TRBD1 matches at 12 bases. CDR1 and CDR2 (germline): SGHRS, YFSETQ. The CDR3 contains 17 residues. The J segment lost 1 base and the V segment lost 0 bases, leaving 3 bases of the junction unmatched. CDR3 sequence reads: CASSLAGQGAGTDTQYF. Here the CDR3 DNA reads TGCGCCAGCAGCTTGGCGGGACAGGGGGCAGGCACAGATACGCAGTATTTT. Full variable domain (missing parts from reference TRBV5-1 and TRBJ2-3): KAGVTQTPRYLIKTRGQQVTLSCSPISGHRSVSWYQQTPGQGLQFLFEYFSETQRNKGNFPGRFSGRQFSNSRSEMNVSTLELGDSALYLCASSLAGQGAGTDTQYFGPGTRLTVL.

In this sample, this clonotype turned up a few times. One junction end does not reproduce the germline sequence, and a read error may be involved. The J gene is TRBJ2-2, the V gene TRBV7-9; 9 nucleotides match TRBD2. CDR3 length: 14 residues. From germline, CDR1 is SEHNR and CDR2 FQNEAQ (reference sequence). DNA for the CDR3: TGTGCCAGCAGTTTAGCGGGAGACCACGGGGAGCTGTTTTTT. Translated, it gives CASSLAGDHGELFF.

This clonotype has just a few counts. The CDR3 coding sequence is TGTGCCAGCAGCTTTAGAACAGGAGGGGAGACCCAGTACTTC. This encodes CASSFRTGGETQYF. The chain couples TRBV13 to TRBJ2-5; perhaps TRBD2 as D (6 bases). Per the germline V gene, CDR1 is PRHDT and CDR2 is FYEKMQ (reference sequence). V was shortened by 3 bases and J by 5 bases, with 13 bases between the two germline ends. The CDR3 loop spans 14 amino acids.

This clonotype has more than one count but fewer than ten. This chain connects TRBV4-2 to TRBJ1-2; 7 nucleotides agree with TRBD1. The length of the CDR3 is 13 residues. The germline gives CDR1 LGHNA, CDR2 YNFKEQ. The V segment lost 2 bases and the J segment 3 bases; nucleotides outside the gene matches: 0. CDR3 residues: CASSQTGDYGYTF. CDR3 DNA sequence: TGTGCCAGCAGCCAAACAGGGGACTATGGCTACACCTTC.

The chain couples TRBV13 to TRBJ1-3, with TRBD1 matching over 7 bases. This CDR3 has 16 amino acids. CDR1 PRHDT and CDR2 FYEKMQ come from the germline V gene (reference sequence). The trim removed 4 bases at V and 0 bases at J, leaving 6 bases unmatched. CDR3 in amino acids: CASSSRQGYSGNTIYF. The CDR3 DNA reads TGTGCCAGCAGCTCTCGACAGGGATACTCTGGAAACACCATATATTTT.

J is TRBJ2-3 and V is TRBV28; 12 bases are a match to TRBD2. With V trimmed by 5 bases and J by 4 bases, 10 bases remained unmatched. Germline CDR1 reads MDHEN; CDR2 reads SYDVKM. The CDR3 has 17 residues. CDR3 DNA: TGTGCCAGCAGTGATTTGACTAGCGGGAGTAGAGCAGATACGCAGTATTTT. Its translation is CASSDLTSGSRADTQYF.

The chain links TRBV7-2 to TRBJ2-1; D is unclear. The CDR3 loop spans 17 amino acids. V lost 1 base and J lost 1, with 14 bases in between. Germline CDR1 SGHTA, CDR2 FQGNSA. DNA of the CDR3: TGTGCCAGCAGCTTAGTGGTTTTTACATATTCCTACAATGAGCAGTTCTTC. As protein: CASSLVVFTYSYNEQFF.

This clonotype was counted between two and nine times. This chain uses TRBV27 with TRBJ2-7; unclear D gene. CDR1 and CDR2 from the germline V gene are MNHEY and SMNVEV (reference sequence). Trimming left V 6 bases short and J 0 bases short, with 6 bases between. This CDR3 is 12 amino acids long. The CDR3 here is CASRGSSYEQYV. The CDR3 DNA reads TGTGCCAGCAGGGGAAGCTCCTACGAGCAGTACGTC.

This chain links TRBV7-8 with TRBJ2-7; 8 bases align to TRBD2. V trimming: 5 bases; J trimming: 6 bases; junction bases outside the gene matches: 6. The CDR3 covers 13 residues. The germline V gene has CDR1 SGHVS and CDR2 FQNEAQ. CDR3 DNA sequence: TGTGCCAGCAGCCTCGGGACTAGGGGCGAGCAGTACGTC. Its protein product is CASSLGTRGEQYV.

This chain connects TRBV20-1 to TRBJ1-6; D is possibly TRBD1 (5 bases). Per germline, CDR1 DFQATT and CDR2 SNEGSKA (reference sequence). The CDR3 spans 12 residues. The V end was cut by 5 bases, the J end by 10 bases, with 12 bases between. The CDR3 DNA is TGCAGTGCTGGGGGTTTCGGGTCACCCCTCCACTTT. It specifies CSAGGFGSPLHF.